One sample yielded the 2 T cell receptor beta chains listed below, sequenced in a study of CD8+ T cells in alopecia areata. TCR sequencing used cDNA made by reverse transcription of extracted RNA. Sequencing used immunoSEQ multiplex PCR; TCRdb keeps in-frame clones, though not all of them. The sample has around 190,000 clones; around 60% are singletons. Treatment specified: oral pan-JAK inhibitor, 5-10 mg twice daily. Source: CD4+ T cells sorted from blood, taken between weeks 49 and 50, from a patient treated with tofacitinib. All receptors derive from a human donor with alopecia areata.

The genes are TRBV7-3 and TRBJ1-6; tentative D call: TRBD1 (6 bases). The CDR3 loop spans 14 amino acids. The germline gives CDR1 SGHTA, CDR2 FQGTGA. V was shortened by 6 bases and J by 7 bases, with 13 bases between the two germline ends. CDR3 sequence reads: CASRTGQPNSPLHF. The CDR3 DNA sequence: TGTGCCAGCAGGACCGGACAGCCCAATTCACCCCTCCACTTT.

The CDR3 here is CASSLAVSQPQHF. The CDR3 DNA reads as TGTGCCAGCAGCTTAGCCGTGAGTCAGCCCCAGCATTTT. The chain joins TRBV7-6 to TRBJ1-5; D remains unclear. From germline, CDR1 is SGHVS and CDR2 FNYEAQ. This CDR3 spans 13 amino acids. The germline V and J ends were trimmed by 0 bases and 6 bases, with 6 bases remaining between them.